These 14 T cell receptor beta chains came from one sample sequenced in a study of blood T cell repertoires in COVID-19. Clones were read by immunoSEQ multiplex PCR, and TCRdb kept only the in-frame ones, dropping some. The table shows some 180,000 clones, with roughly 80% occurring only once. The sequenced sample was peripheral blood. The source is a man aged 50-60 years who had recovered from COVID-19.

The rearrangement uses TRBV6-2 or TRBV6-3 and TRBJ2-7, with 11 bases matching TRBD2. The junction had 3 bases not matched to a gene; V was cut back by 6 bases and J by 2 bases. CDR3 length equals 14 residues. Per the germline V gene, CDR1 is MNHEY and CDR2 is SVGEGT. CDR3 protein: CASSRLAGTYEQYF. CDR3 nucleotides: TGTGCCAGCAGCCGACTAGCGGGAACCTACGAGCAGTACTTC.

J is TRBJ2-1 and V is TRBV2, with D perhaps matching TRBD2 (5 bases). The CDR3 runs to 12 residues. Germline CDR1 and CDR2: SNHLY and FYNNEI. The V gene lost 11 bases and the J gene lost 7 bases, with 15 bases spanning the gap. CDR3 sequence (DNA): TGTGCCGATGGGCTAGCCGATAATGAGCAGTTCTTC. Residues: CADGLADNEQFF.

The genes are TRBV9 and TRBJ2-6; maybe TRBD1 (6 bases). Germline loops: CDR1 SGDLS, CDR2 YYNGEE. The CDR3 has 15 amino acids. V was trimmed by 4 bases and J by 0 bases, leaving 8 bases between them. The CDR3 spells CASSPQGSGANVLTF. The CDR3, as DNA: TGTGCCAGCAGCCCACAGGGCTCTGGGGCCAACGTCCTGACTTTC.

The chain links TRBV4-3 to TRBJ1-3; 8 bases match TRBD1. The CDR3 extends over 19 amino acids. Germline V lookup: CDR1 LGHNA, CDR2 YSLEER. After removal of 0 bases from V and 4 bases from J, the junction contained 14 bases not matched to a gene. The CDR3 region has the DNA TGCGCCAGCAGCCAAGATATTACTCCGGCAGGGGGCTCGGGAAACACCATATATTTT. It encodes CASSQDITPAGGSGNTIYF.

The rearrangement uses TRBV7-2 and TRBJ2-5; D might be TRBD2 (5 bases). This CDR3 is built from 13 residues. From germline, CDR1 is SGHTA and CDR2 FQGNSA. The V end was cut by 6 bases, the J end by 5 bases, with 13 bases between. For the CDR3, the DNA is TGTGCCAGCAGTCAACTAGGAGTTGAGACCCAGTACTTC. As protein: CASSQLGVETQYF.

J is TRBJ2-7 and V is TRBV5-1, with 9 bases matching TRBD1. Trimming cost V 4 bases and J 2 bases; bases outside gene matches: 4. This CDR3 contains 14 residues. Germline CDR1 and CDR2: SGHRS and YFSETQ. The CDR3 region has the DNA TGCGCCAGCAGCGCCCGACAGGGGGCCTACGAGCAGTACTTC. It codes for CASSARQGAYEQYF. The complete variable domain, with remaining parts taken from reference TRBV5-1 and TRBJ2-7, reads KAGVTQTPRYLIKTRGQQVTLSCSPISGHRSVSWYQQTPGQGLQFLFEYFSETQRNKGNFPGRFSGRQFSNSRSEMNVSTLELGDSALYLCASSARQGAYEQYFGPGTRLTVT.

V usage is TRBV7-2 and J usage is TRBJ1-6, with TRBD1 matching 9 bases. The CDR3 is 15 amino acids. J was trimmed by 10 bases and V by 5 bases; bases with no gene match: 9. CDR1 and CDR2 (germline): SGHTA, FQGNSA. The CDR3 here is CASSPTGGSGSPLHF. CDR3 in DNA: TGTGCCAGCAGCCCGACAGGGGGAAGTGGATCACCCCTCCACTTT.

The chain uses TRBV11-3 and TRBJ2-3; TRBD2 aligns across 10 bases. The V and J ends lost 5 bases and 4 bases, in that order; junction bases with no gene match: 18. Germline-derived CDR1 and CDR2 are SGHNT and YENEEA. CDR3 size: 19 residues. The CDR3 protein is CASSPRGRASGSSADTQYF. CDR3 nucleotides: TGTGCCAGCAGCCCACGAGGTAGGGCTAGCGGGAGTTCGGCAGATACGCAGTATTTT. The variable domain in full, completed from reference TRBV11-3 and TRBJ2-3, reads EAGVVQSPRYKIIEKKQPVAFWCNPISGHNTLYWYLQNLGQGPELLIRYENEEAVDDSQLPKDRFSAERLKGVDSTLKIQPAELGDSAVYLCASSPRGRASGSSADTQYFGPGTRLTVL.

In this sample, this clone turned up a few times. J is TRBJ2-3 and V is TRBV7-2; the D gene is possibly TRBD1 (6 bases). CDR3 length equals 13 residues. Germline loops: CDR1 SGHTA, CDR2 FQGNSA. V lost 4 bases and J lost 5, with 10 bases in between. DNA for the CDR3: TGTGCCAGCAGCTCAACAGGGCTAGATACGCAGTATTTT. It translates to CASSSTGLDTQYF.

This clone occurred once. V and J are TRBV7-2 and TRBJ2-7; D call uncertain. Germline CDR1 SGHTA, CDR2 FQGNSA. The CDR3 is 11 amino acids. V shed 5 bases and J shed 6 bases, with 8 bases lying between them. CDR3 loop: CASSLDTEQYF. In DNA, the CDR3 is TGTGCCAGCAGCCTAGACACCGAGCAGTACTTC.

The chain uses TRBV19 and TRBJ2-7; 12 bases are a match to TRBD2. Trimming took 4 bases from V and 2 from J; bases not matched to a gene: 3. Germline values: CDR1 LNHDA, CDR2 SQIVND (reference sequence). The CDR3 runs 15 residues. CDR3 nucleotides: TGTGCCAGTAGTAGCGGACTAGCGGGGCCCTACGAGCAGTACTTC. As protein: CASSSGLAGPYEQYF.

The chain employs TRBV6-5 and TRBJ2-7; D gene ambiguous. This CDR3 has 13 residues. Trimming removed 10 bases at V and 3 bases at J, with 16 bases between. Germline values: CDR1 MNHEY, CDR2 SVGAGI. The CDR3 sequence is CANQTRPFYEQYF. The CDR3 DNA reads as TGTGCCAATCAGACGAGGCCTTTCTACGAGCAGTACTTC.

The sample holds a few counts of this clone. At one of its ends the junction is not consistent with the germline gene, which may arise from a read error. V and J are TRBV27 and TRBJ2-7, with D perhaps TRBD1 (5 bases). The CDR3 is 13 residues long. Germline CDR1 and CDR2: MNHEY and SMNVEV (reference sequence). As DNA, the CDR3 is TGTGCCAGCAGTTTATCTGGCGACAGAAGCCCAAACTTC. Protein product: CASSLSGDRSPNF.

In DNA form, the CDR3 reads TGTGCCAGCAGCCCGGACAGGGGCGCCTACGAGCAGTACTTC. Translated: CASSPDRGAYEQYF. This chain uses TRBV7-3 with TRBJ2-7, with 9 bases aligning to TRBD1. Germline V gives CDR1 SGHTA, CDR2 FQGTGA. The CDR3 runs 14 residues. V lost 5 bases, J lost 2 bases, and 4 bases stayed unmatched.